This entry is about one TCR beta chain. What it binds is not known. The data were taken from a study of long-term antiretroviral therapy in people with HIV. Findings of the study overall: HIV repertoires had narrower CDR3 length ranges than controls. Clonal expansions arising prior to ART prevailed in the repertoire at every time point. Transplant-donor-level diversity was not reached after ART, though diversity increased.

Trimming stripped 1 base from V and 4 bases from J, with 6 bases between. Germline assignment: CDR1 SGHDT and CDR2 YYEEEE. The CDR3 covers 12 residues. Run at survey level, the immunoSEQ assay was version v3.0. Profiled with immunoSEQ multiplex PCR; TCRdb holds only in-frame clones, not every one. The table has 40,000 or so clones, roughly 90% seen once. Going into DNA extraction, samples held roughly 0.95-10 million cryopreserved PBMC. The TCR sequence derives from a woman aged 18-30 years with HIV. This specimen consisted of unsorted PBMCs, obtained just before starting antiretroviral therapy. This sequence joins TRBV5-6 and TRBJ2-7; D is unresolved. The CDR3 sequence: CASSLQVYEQYF. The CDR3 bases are TGTGCCAGCAGCTTGCAGGTTTACGAGCAGTACTTC.